This T cell receptor beta chain is from a study of T cell responses to AZD1222 COVID-19 vaccine. Regarding the study as a whole: Unmutated variant regions are reportedly the target of nearly half of TCRs that are spike-specific. The donor group comprised mostly white British people and more females; the analysis possibly underestimated clonal diversity. Seropositivity was recorded at baseline in only 6 or 7 AZD1222 recipients. Following two doses of AZD1222, Spike-specific TCR breadth and depth rose.

Germline V lookup: CDR1 KGHSH, CDR2 LQKENI. This CDR3 comprises 12 residues. Trimming pared 3 bases from V and 8 bases from J, leaving 11 bases between. The repertoire was sequenced with immunoSEQ multiplex PCR; TCRdb's copy has only in-frame clones and lacks some. The table has 150,000 to 200,000 clones, 92% seen once. Regarding this clone: Its antigen is as yet unknown.

The receptor was isolated from an adult in good health. The source material was peripheral blood, sampled on day 0 of AZD1222 vaccination. The chain links TRBV18 to TRBJ2-7; D is ambiguous. The CDR3 reads CASSPVRAQQYF. DNA of the CDR3: TGTGCCAGCTCACCCGTCCGGGCTCAGCAGTACTTC.